What follows are 17 T cell receptor beta chains derived from one specimen sequenced in a study of neurological immune-mediated disorders. TCRdb re-called the 5' RACE reads with MiXCR, one entry per CDR3 protein. This table has around 62,000 distinct CDR3 sequences, 4.1% appearing once. Sequencing was performed on PBMCs. All receptors derive from a man aged 45 to 65 with multiple sclerosis.

This clonotype appeared many times. J is TRBJ1-1 and V is TRBV6-5; 7 bases agree with TRBD1. CDR3 length equals 13 residues. In germline, CDR1 is MNHEY, CDR2 SVGAGI. V lost 6 bases and J lost 5; bases outside the gene matches: 6. This chain's CDR3 is CASRTGISTEAFF. The CDR3 nucleotides read TGTGCCAGCAGGACAGGGATTTCAACTGAAGCTTTCTTT.

This clonotype was observed many times. The genes are TRBV5-1 and TRBJ1-4; no firm D call. The V gene lost 1 base and the J gene lost 2 bases, with 0 bases spanning the gap. Germline V gene lookup returns CDR1 SGHRS and CDR2 YFSETQ. The CDR3 runs to 12 residues. The CDR3: CASSLTNEKLFF. In DNA form, the CDR3 reads TGCGCCAGCAGCTTGACTAATGAAAAACTGTTTTTT.

This clonotype appeared many times. The chain is built from TRBV7-2 and TRBJ2-5; TRBD2 matches at 9 bases. Losses at the gene ends were 4 bases for V and 1 base for J; bases not matched to a gene: 13. CDR1 is SGHTA, CDR2 FQGNSA, per germline. This CDR3 is 18 amino acids long. CDR3 in DNA: TGTGCCAGCAGCTCCCAGATCTGGCTAGCGGGGACCCAAGAGACCCAGTACTTC. Its protein is CASSSQIWLAGTQETQYF.

The sample holds a few counts of this clonotype. At one end the junction does not follow the germline gene, possibly because of a read error. This chain connects TRBV4-2 to TRBJ1-3; D not certain. This CDR3 comprises 17 residues. Germline assignment: CDR1 LGHNA and CDR2 YNFKEQ. The DNA for the CDR3 is TGTGCCAGCAGCCAAGATAGGTCGGCGGTACCTGGAAAAACCATATATTTT. As protein: CASSQDRSAVPGKTIYF.

At least ten counts were recorded for this clonotype. The CDR3 DNA reads TGCGCCAGCAGCTTACGGGATTACAATGAGCAGTTCTTC. Translating gives CASSLRDYNEQFF. This chain joins TRBV5-1 and TRBJ2-1; TRBD2 might be the D (5 bases). This CDR3 region has 13 residues. Trimming removed 2 bases from V and 4 bases from J, with 7 bases in between. Germline values: CDR1 SGHRS, CDR2 YFSETQ.

In this sample, this clonotype turned up many times. This rearrangement joins TRBV3-1 to TRBJ1-2; 7 bases map to TRBD1. Per germline, CDR1 LGHDT and CDR2 YNNKEL (reference sequence). This CDR3 contains 14 residues. The V gene end was trimmed by 1 base and the J gene end by 4 bases; junction bases not matched to a gene: 3. Here the CDR3 DNA reads TGTGCCAGCAGCCAAGGGGACAGTCTCTATGGCTACACCTTC. It yields the protein CASSQGDSLYGYTF.

The table lists this clonotype with many counts. The chain uses TRBV15 and TRBJ1-2, with D possibly being TRBD1 (5 bases). The CDR3 contains 17 residues. The V gene's germline CDR1 is LNHNV and CDR2 YYDKDF (reference sequence). Trimming left V 0 bases short and J 6 bases short, with 20 bases between. Written as DNA, the CDR3 is TGTGCCACCAGCAGAGATGAGGCAGGGCCTGAAACCGATGGCTACACCTTC. The encoded protein is CATSRDEAGPETDGYTF.

There are many counts of this clonotype. This rearrangement joins TRBV5-1 to TRBJ2-1; TRBD2 matches at 12 bases. V lost 4 bases to trimming and J lost 7 bases; unmatched junction nucleotides: 6. This CDR3 is 15 amino acids long. Germline values: CDR1 SGHRS, CDR2 YFSETQ. For the CDR3, the DNA is TGCGCCAGCAGCCTAGCGGGGGGGCCTAAGAATGAGCAGTTCTTC. It is translated as CASSLAGGPKNEQFF.

This clonotype has ten or more counts. The V and J genes are TRBV7-2 and TRBJ2-3, with no clear D. The CDR3 covers 14 residues. Germline V gene lookup returns CDR1 SGHTA and CDR2 FQGNSA. Trimming pared 2 bases from V and 3 bases from J, leaving 9 bases between. The CDR3 DNA is TGTGCCAGCAGCTTATTTTTTTCAACAGATACGCAGTATTTT. Amino acid sequence: CASSLFFSTDTQYF.

This clonotype has just a few counts. J is TRBJ2-3 and V is TRBV20-1; 9 bases agree with TRBD1. CDR3 length: 14 residues. CDR1 and CDR2 (germline): DFQATT, SNEGSKA (reference sequence). V was pared by 3 bases and J by 3 bases, with 4 bases of the junction left unmatched. The CDR3 DNA follows: TGCAGTGCTAGGCGTGGACAGGGGACAGATACGCAGTATTTT. This translates into CSARRGQGTDTQYF.

This clonotype has a count of ten or more. The chain links TRBV28 to TRBJ2-1; TRBD1 agrees at 10 bases. V was clipped by 5 bases and J by 8 bases; unmatched bases: 9. Germline lookup yields CDR1 MDHEN and CDR2 SYDVKM. CDR3 size: 15 residues. The CDR3 DNA sequence: TGTGCCAGCAGTCCCGGGACAGGGGTCGTCTATGAGCAGTTCTTC. Protein product: CASSPGTGVVYEQFF.

This clonotype was counted many times. The chain joins TRBV11-2 to TRBJ2-5; D is ambiguous. There are 13 residues in the CDR3. V gave up 0 bases and J gave up 6 bases, with 8 bases separating them. CDR1 is SGHAT and CDR2 is FQNNGV in the germline V gene. The chain's CDR3 is CASSLESPQTQYF. The CDR3 nucleotides are TGTGCCAGCAGCTTAGAGAGCCCCCAGACCCAGTACTTC.

To note about this clonotype: An end of the junction does not agree with germline; a read error may underlie this. V is TRBV6-2 or TRBV6-3 and J is TRBJ1-6, with D unresolved. Per germline, CDR1 MNHEY and CDR2 SVGEGT. The CDR3 covers 13 residues. The CDR3 nucleotides are TGTGCCAGCAGTTACGGGGATGGCTCACCCCTACACTTT. Its translation is CASSYGDGSPLHF.

This clonotype was recorded many times. The genes are TRBV4-1 and TRBJ1-4; weak D call: TRBD1 (6 bases). The V end was cut by 10 bases, the J end by 0 bases, with 18 bases between. Germline loops: CDR1 MGHRA, CDR2 YSYEKL. CDR3 length: 16 amino acids. The CDR3 DNA reads TGCGCCATCCGTTCCCGGGACACTACAACTAATGAAAAACTGTTTTTT. As protein: CAIRSRDTTTNEKLFF.

With regard to this clonotype: Since a much larger clone is just one base distant, this may be a read error. The J gene is TRBJ1-1, the V gene TRBV28; 7 bases map to TRBD1. Germline V gene sequence: CDR1 MDHEN, CDR2 SYDVKM. The CDR3 is made up of 14 amino acids. The CDR3 coding sequence is TGTGCCAACAGTGTCGACAGGGTGAGCACTGAAGCTTTCTTT. Its translation: CANSVDRVSTEAFF.

This clonotype has a count of ten or more. This rearrangement joins TRBV5-1 to TRBJ2-1; 12 bases are shared with TRBD2. The CDR3 extends over 15 amino acids. Trimming removed 2 bases from V and 6 bases from J; junction bases left unmatched: 3. In germline, CDR1 is SGHRS, CDR2 YFSETQ. Here the CDR3 reads CASSLLAGGGNEQFF. The CDR3 DNA is TGCGCCAGCAGCTTACTAGCGGGGGGCGGCAATGAGCAGTTCTTC.

This clonotype was observed at least ten times. The chain couples TRBV28 to TRBJ2-4; TRBD2 is a possible D gene (6 bases). In germline, CDR1 is MDHEN, CDR2 SYDVKM. The CDR3 contains 12 residues. V shed 6 bases and J shed 13 bases, with 16 bases lying between them. DNA of the CDR3: TGTGCCAGCAGAAACTTGGGCGGGGACCAGTACTTC. Translating it yields CASRNLGGDQYF.